The next 27 T cell receptor beta chains were all read from a single sample in a study of cytomegalovirus exposure and HLA in healthy donors. The table came from immunoSEQ multiplex PCR; TCRdb's copy has only in-frame clones and leaves some out. The sample carries 180,000 or so clones, around nine tenths recorded once. Sequencing was carried out using PBMCs. These receptor sequences come from a young man in good health and CMV-seropositive.

The chain links TRBV7-2 to TRBJ1-2; D is ambiguous. CDR1 is SGHTA, CDR2 FQGNSA, per germline. Trimming stripped 1 base from V and 7 bases from J, with 28 bases between. The CDR3 runs to 19 residues. The CDR3 reads CASSLGLGPLAGGMSGYTF. Written as DNA, the CDR3 is TGTGCCAGCAGCTTAGGTCTCGGGCCCCTGGCGGGAGGGATGAGTGGCTACACCTTC. The full variable domain, its missing parts supplied by reference TRBV7-2 and TRBJ1-2, is GAGVSQSPSNKVTEKGKDVELRCDPISGHTALYWYRQSLGQGLEFLIYFQGNSAPDKSGLPSDRFSAERTGGSVSTLTIQRTQQEDSAVYLCASSLGLGPLAGGMSGYTFGSGTRLTVV.

The gene calls are TRBV7-8 and TRBJ2-1; D not certain. V gave up 5 bases and J gave up 0 bases, with 8 bases separating them. Germline lookup yields CDR1 SGHVS and CDR2 FQNEAQ. The CDR3 is 14 residues long. This CDR3 is CASSPWSSYNEQFF. As DNA, the CDR3 is TGTGCCAGCAGCCCCTGGAGCTCCTACAATGAGCAGTTCTTC.

The gene calls are TRBV11-2 and TRBJ1-1; 8 bases line up with TRBD1. Germline CDR1 reads SGHAT; CDR2 reads FQNNGV. This CDR3 spans 18 amino acids. V shed 1 base, J shed 3 bases, and the junction held 13 bases outside the gene matches. Here the CDR3 DNA reads TGTGCCAGCAGCTTAGGCGGGCTCAGGGGGCGCAGGGACACTGAAGCTTTCTTT. Its translation: CASSLGGLRGRRDTEAFF.

The chain uses TRBV27 and TRBJ2-5, with 7 bases aligning to TRBD2. V dropped 5 bases and J dropped 4; count of bases not matched to a gene: 10. Germline CDR1 and CDR2: MNHEY and SMNVEV (reference sequence). CDR3 length equals 15 residues. The CDR3 is CASSRDYLNRETQYF. CDR3 coding DNA: TGTGCCAGCAGTCGGGACTATTTAAATCGAGAGACCCAGTACTTC.

This chain joins TRBV7-6 and TRBJ1-5, with unresolved D. The ends were cut back, 5 bases at V and 5 bases at J, with 16 bases in the middle. The CDR3 is 15 residues long. The germline CDR1 and CDR2 sequences are SGHVS and FNYEAQ. CDR3 region: CASSPSDGSHQPQHF. The CDR3 DNA reads as TGTGCCAGCAGCCCAAGCGACGGGTCCCATCAGCCCCAGCATTTT.

The chain is built from TRBV9 and TRBJ2-4; 12 nucleotides agree with TRBD2. The CDR3 spans 15 residues. Looked up from germline, CDR1 is SGDLS and CDR2 is YYNGEE. V dropped 4 bases and J dropped 7; count of bases not matched to a gene: 6. The CDR3 DNA is TGTGCCAGCAGCCCCCTAGCGGGAGGGCTGAACATTCAGTACTTC. Protein sequence: CASSPLAGGLNIQYF.

This chain uses TRBV6-5 with TRBJ1-6; a weak D match, TRBD1 (6 bases). CDR3 size: 14 residues. Germline CDR1 and CDR2: MNHEY and SVGAGI. Between the trimmed V and J ends, which lost 5 bases and 10 bases, there was a span of 15 bases. The CDR3 DNA is TGTGCCAGCAGTCCCCGTGGGGGCGGGTCACCCCTCCACTTT. Its protein is CASSPRGGGSPLHF.

The chain links TRBV6-1 to TRBJ2-5; TRBD2 agrees at 12 bases. This CDR3 has 14 amino acids. Germline-derived CDR1 and CDR2 are MNHNS and SASEGT. V trimming: 5 bases; J trimming: 3 bases; junction bases outside the gene matches: 1. The CDR3 sequence: CASSRTSGKETQYF. Here the CDR3 DNA reads TGTGCCAGCAGTCGGACTAGCGGGAAAGAGACCCAGTACTTC.

J is TRBJ1-4 and V is TRBV9; 7 nucleotides align to TRBD1. The germline V gene has CDR1 SGDLS and CDR2 YYNGEE. Trimming at V came to 4 bases and at J to 6 bases, leaving 18 bases not matched to a gene. This CDR3 has 18 residues. CDR3 DNA sequence: TGTGCCAGCAGCACACTGCCGGGGACTGACAGGGTGTATGAAAAACTGTTTTTT. Encoded protein: CASSTLPGTDRVYEKLFF.

The J gene is TRBJ2-2, the V gene TRBV7-2, with TRBD1 matching 10 bases. The V gene's germline CDR1 is SGHTA and CDR2 FQGNSA. The trim removed 0 bases at V and 5 bases at J, leaving 9 bases unmatched. The length of the CDR3 is 18 residues. CDR3 DNA sequence: TGTGCCAGCAGCTTAGCGGGACAGGGGCCTCGAGGGACCGGGGAGCTGTTTTTT. This encodes CASSLAGQGPRGTGELFF. Full variable domain (outside the CDR3, taken from reference TRBV7-2 and TRBJ2-2): GAGVSQSPSNKVTEKGKDVELRCDPISGHTALYWYRQSLGQGLEFLIYFQGNSAPDKSGLPSDRFSAERTGGSVSTLTIQRTQQEDSAVYLCASSLAGQGPRGTGELFFGEGSRLTVL.

V usage is TRBV7-9 and J usage is TRBJ2-1; D is perhaps TRBD2 (6 bases). V was pared by 6 bases and J by 6 bases, with 18 bases between. The CDR3 loop spans 15 amino acids. Germline values: CDR1 SEHNR, CDR2 FQNEAQ (reference sequence). The CDR3 DNA reads TGTGCCAGCAGTTCACTAGCACACCCGGGCAATGAGCAGTTCTTC. Its protein product is CASSSLAHPGNEQFF.

The chain couples TRBV12-5 to TRBJ1-6; D remains ambiguous. Germline CDR1 reads LGHNT; CDR2 reads FRNRAP. The CDR3 extends over 13 amino acids. Trimming shortened V by 4 bases and J by 9 bases, and 10 bases separated the two germline ends. In nucleotides, the CDR3 is TGTGCTAGTGGTTCTCCTTACCCTTCACCCCTCCACTTT. Its protein is CASGSPYPSPLHF.

This clone was counted once. V is TRBV6-1 and J is TRBJ2-1, with D possibly matching TRBD2 (7 bases). CDR3 size: 14 residues. CDR1 and CDR2 from the germline V gene are MNHNS and SASEGT. Trimming took 7 bases from V and 6 from J, leaving 16 bases between them. CDR3 amino acids: CASNERRGGNEQFF. CDR3 bases: TGTGCCAGCAACGAGCGGAGGGGGGGCAATGAGCAGTTCTTC.

The chain combines TRBV28 with TRBJ2-1; D unclear. This CDR3 has 13 residues. V lost 6 bases and J lost 7, with 13 bases in between. Germline V lookup: CDR1 MDHEN, CDR2 SYDVKM. The CDR3 loop is CASSPSVGNEQFF. As DNA, the CDR3 is TGTGCCAGCAGCCCTTCTGTGGGGAATGAGCAGTTCTTC.

This clone was recorded a few times. The chain has TRBV19 and TRBJ1-1; unclear D gene. The germline V gene encodes CDR1 LNHDA and CDR2 SQIVND (reference sequence). The CDR3 spans 10 residues. V dropped 7 bases and J dropped 5 bases, with 5 bases sitting between them. The CDR3 loop reads CASMWTEAFF. The CDR3 region has the DNA TGTGCCAGTATGTGGACTGAAGCTTTCTTT.

The genes are TRBV27 and TRBJ2-3; D ambiguous. Germline CDR1 and CDR2: MNHEY and SMNVEV (reference sequence). The CDR3 extends over 12 amino acids. V gave up 5 bases and J gave up 5 bases, with 8 bases separating them. The CDR3 region has the DNA TGTGCCAGCAGTGGTTTACAAGATACGCAGTATTTT. This gives the protein CASSGLQDTQYF.

This rearrangement joins TRBV4-1 to TRBJ1-1; D is undetermined. Trimming pared 2 bases from V and 1 base from J, leaving 11 bases between. This CDR3 spans 15 amino acids. Germline CDR1 and CDR2: MGHRA and YSYEKL. The DNA of the CDR3 is TGCGCCAGCAGCCAATCGGTCTCAGGGAACACTGAAGCTTTCTTT. It is translated as CASSQSVSGNTEAFF.

V is TRBV28 and J is TRBJ1-2; perhaps TRBD1 as D (6 bases). The CDR3 sequence is 14 residues long. Germline V lookup: CDR1 MDHEN, CDR2 SYDVKM. Trimming took 8 bases from V and 5 from J, leaving 18 bases between them. The CDR3 loop is CASLTGRQVYGYTF. The CDR3 bases are TGTGCCAGCCTCACGGGGCGACAGGTTTATGGCTACACCTTC.

The V call is TRBV12-5, the J call TRBJ1-2; TRBD1 aligns across 7 bases. The J segment lost 8 bases and the V segment lost 6 bases, leaving 18 bases of the junction unmatched. The CDR3 consists of 16 residues. The germline CDR1 and CDR2 sequences are LGHNT and FRNRAP. The CDR3 DNA reads TGTGCTAGTGGAATCCAAGGACAGGCGAGAGGGAAGGGCTACACCTTC. It yields the protein CASGIQGQARGKGYTF.

This clone was recorded once. V is TRBV27 and J is TRBJ1-1; D call uncertain. Germline V gene data show CDR1 as MNHEY and CDR2 as SMNVEV (reference sequence). This CDR3 comprises 14 residues. Trimming removed 0 bases from V and 0 bases from J, with 5 bases in between. The CDR3 nucleotides read TGTGCCAGCAGTTTATCCGCCCTGAACACTGAAGCTTTCTTT. Translating gives CASSLSALNTEAFF.

The chain carries TRBV14 and TRBJ1-3, with 9 bases matching TRBD1. Germline CDR1 reads SGHDN; CDR2 reads FVKESK. V lost 0 bases to trimming and J lost 4 bases; unmatched junction nucleotides: 10. CDR3 length: 18 residues. The CDR3 reads CASSQDRGQGASGNTIYF. The CDR3 nucleotides are TGTGCCAGCAGCCAAGATCGGGGACAGGGTGCATCAGGAAACACCATATATTTT.

This rearrangement joins TRBV28 to TRBJ1-2; unclear D gene. Per germline, CDR1 MDHEN and CDR2 SYDVKM. CDR3 length: 13 residues. The V end lost 6 bases, the J end lost 1 base, and 9 bases lay between the germline ends. The CDR3: CASRGSSNYGYTF. In DNA form, the CDR3 reads TGTGCCAGCAGAGGATCCAGTAACTATGGCTACACCTTC.

Details on this clone: The same CDR3 is also encoded by other DNA sequences in this sample. The chain is built from TRBV5-4 and TRBJ2-5, with a weak D call TRBD2 (6 bases). Per the germline V gene, CDR1 is SGHNT and CDR2 is YYREEE (reference sequence). There are 14 residues in the CDR3. Trimming left V 0 bases short and J 2 bases short, with 8 bases between. CDR3 in amino acids: CASSLGGLQETQYF. In DNA form, the CDR3 reads TGTGCCAGCAGCTTGGGGGGACTGCAAGAGACCCAGTACTTC.

This chain uses TRBV7-6 with TRBJ2-2, with D perhaps TRBD2 (6 bases). The V gene lost 3 bases and the J gene lost 4 bases, with 15 bases spanning the gap. The CDR3 sequence is 16 residues long. From germline, CDR1 is SGHVS and CDR2 FNYEAQ. In DNA form, the CDR3 reads TGTGCCAGCAGCTTTGTAGCTAGCGCGGGCACCGGGGAGCTGTTTTTT. This encodes CASSFVASAGTGELFF.

In its sample, this clone was seen a few times. The rearrangement links TRBV5-1 to TRBJ2-7; unclear D gene. The germline CDR1 and CDR2 sequences are SGHRS and YFSETQ. The ends were cut back, 1 base at V and 5 bases at J, with 7 bases in the middle. The CDR3 spans 12 residues. Written as DNA, the CDR3 is TGCGCCAGCAGCTTGACCCTACACGAGCAGTACTTC. Protein: CASSLTLHEQYF.

There are a few counts of this clone. The chain is built from TRBV4-1 and TRBJ2-2, with D unclear. The ends were cut back, 1 base at V and 0 bases at J, with 6 bases in the middle. Germline V CDR1 and CDR2: MGHRA, YSYEKL. The CDR3 extends over 15 amino acids. The CDR3 spells CASSQGSTNTGELFF. DNA for the CDR3: TGCGCCAGCAGCCAAGGCTCTACGAACACCGGGGAGCTGTTTTTT.

Regarding this clone: One end of the junction varies from germline; a read error may be responsible. The chain has TRBV30 and TRBJ1-2; tentatively, D is TRBD1 (5 bases). The CDR3 covers 12 residues. Germline loops: CDR1 GTSNPN, CDR2 SVGIG (reference sequence). CDR3 protein: CAWAELDRGLAF. In DNA, the CDR3 is TGTGCCTGGGCCGAGTTGGATAGGGGACTGGCCTTC.